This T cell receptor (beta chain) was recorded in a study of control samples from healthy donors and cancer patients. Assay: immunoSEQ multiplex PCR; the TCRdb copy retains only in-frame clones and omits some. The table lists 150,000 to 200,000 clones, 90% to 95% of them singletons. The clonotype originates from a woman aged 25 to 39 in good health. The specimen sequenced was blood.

In DNA form, the CDR3 reads TGCGCCAGCAGCCAAGTGGGGGCGTCATACAATGAGCAGTTCTTC. Its translation is CASSQVGASYNEQFF. The chain is built from TRBV4-3 and TRBJ2-1, with D maybe TRBD1 (6 bases). The CDR3 runs to 15 residues. From germline, CDR1 is LGHNA and CDR2 YSLEER. V lost 1 base and J lost 4, with 11 bases in between.